This entry features one T cell receptor (beta chain) sequence. This sample was taken from a study of blood T cells in healthy people across ages. Caucasian individuals from Russia who were healthy and aged roughly 6 to 100 acted as donors. V was pared by 6 bases and J by 0 bases, with 14 bases between. The CDR3 spans 15 residues. Germline values: CDR1 MGHDK, CDR2 SYGVNS. A sample-barcoded 5' primer and a J-beta primer mix were used in a second PCR of roughly 7 to 11 cycles. In TCRdb, the 5' RACE reads were re-called with MiXCR into one record per CDR3 protein. The sample records about 1,400,000 distinct CDR3 sequences, roughly 64% being singletons.

The chain uses TRBV25-1 and TRBJ1-1; D gene uncertain. Sequenced sample: blood. The sequence derives from a man in his late teens or twenties in good health. Written as DNA, the CDR3 is TGTGCCAGCAGCCCCAGACACCCCATGAACACTGAAGCTTTCTTT. Its protein product is CASSPRHPMNTEAFF.